The text below deals with one T cell receptor beta chain. Its antigen is as yet unknown. This sample is part of a study of T cell responses to AZD1222 COVID-19 vaccine. Findings and limits, study-wide: Donors were chiefly white British, with a greater number of females, and clonal diversity was perhaps underestimated.

From germline, CDR1 is SGHAT and CDR2 FQNNGV. This CDR3 comprises 13 residues. V dropped 1 base and J dropped 8; count of bases not matched to a gene: 2. TCRdb's table, derived via immunoSEQ multiplex PCR, lists solely in-frame clones and lacks some. The table includes 98,000 or so clones, approximately 84% detected once. The chain couples TRBV11-2 to TRBJ2-1; 7 bases line up with TRBD2. Sample: peripheral blood, taken 28 days after the second AZD1222 dose. The receptor comes from an adult who received the AZD1222 COVID-19 vaccine. The CDR3 DNA follows: TGTGCCAGCAGCTTAGGGGGGAGGGATGAGCAGTTCTTC. Protein sequence: CASSLGGRDEQFF.